Presented here are 27 T cell receptor beta chains from one specimen sequenced in a study of control samples from healthy donors and cancer patients. Sequencing used immunoSEQ multiplex PCR; TCRdb keeps in-frame clones, though not all of them. The sample records about 58,000 clones, around 90% being singletons. Source material: PBMCs. The source is a man between 60 and 75 years old with colorectal cancer.

This chain links TRBV11-2 with TRBJ2-3; D unclear. The CDR3 contains 14 residues. The V end was cut by 10 bases, the J end by 0 bases, with 14 bases between. Looked up from germline, CDR1 is SGHAT and CDR2 is FQNNGV. The CDR3 here is CATSSMGSTDTQYF. DNA for the CDR3: TGTGCCACCTCCTCCATGGGAAGCACAGATACGCAGTATTTT. The variable domain in full, with the rest retrieved from reference TRBV11-2 and TRBJ2-3, is EAGVAQSPRYKIIEKRQSVAFWCNPISGHATLYWYQQILGQGPKLLIQFQNNGVVDDSQLPKDRFSAERLKGVDSTLKIQPAKLEDSAVYLCATSSMGSTDTQYFGPGTRLTVL.

V usage is TRBV30 and J usage is TRBJ2-3; no reliable D call. This CDR3 has 11 residues. Germline loops: CDR1 GTSNPN, CDR2 SVGIG (reference sequence). Between the trimmed V and J ends, which lost 0 bases and 7 bases, there was a span of 5 bases. CDR3 DNA sequence: TGTGCCTGGAGTGTACTCAATACGCAGTATTTT. It yields the protein CAWSVLNTQYF.

The J gene is TRBJ2-7, the V gene TRBV5-1; maybe TRBD2 (6 bases). The CDR3 runs 13 residues. Germline CDR1 SGHRS, CDR2 YFSETQ. Trimming took 2 bases from V and 7 from J, leaving 13 bases between them. The chain's CDR3 is CASSLNGGGEQYF. CDR3 DNA sequence: TGCGCCAGCAGCTTAAACGGGGGAGGAGAGCAGTACTTC.

The rearrangement links TRBV20-1 to TRBJ2-1; no reliable D call. The CDR3 covers 11 residues. CDR1 and CDR2 from the germline V gene are DFQATT and SNEGSKA (reference sequence). Trimming shortened V by 4 bases and J by 10 bases, and 11 bases separated the two germline ends. The CDR3 sequence: CSATRTPEQFF. CDR3 nucleotides: TGCAGTGCTACCCGGACCCCCGAGCAGTTCTTC.

This chain links TRBV9 with TRBJ2-5; 12 nucleotides agree with TRBD2. V trimming: 0 bases; J trimming: 0 bases; junction bases outside the gene matches: 9. The CDR3 consists of 19 residues. CDR1 and CDR2 (germline): SGDLS, YYNGEE. The CDR3 DNA is TGTGCCAGCAGCGTAGGACTAGCGGGGGTTTCCACACACCAAGAGACCCAGTACTTC. Translating it yields CASSVGLAGVSTHQETQYF.

This clone is a singleton in its sample. The chain has TRBV6-5 and TRBJ1-6, with a possible D match to TRBD1 (5 bases). CDR1 MNHEY and CDR2 SVGAGI come from the germline V gene. V lost 6 bases and J 10 bases, leaving 19 bases between the germline ends. The CDR3 totals 15 residues. DNA for the CDR3: TGTGCCAGCAGGTCGCCGGGGGGGACCTCATCACCCCTCCACTTT. As protein: CASRSPGGTSSPLHF.

The rearrangement links TRBV3-1 (or the pseudogene TRBV3-2) to TRBJ2-2; possibly TRBD2 for D (6 bases). Looked up from germline, CDR1 is LGHDT and CDR2 is YNNKEL (reference sequence). The CDR3 consists of 16 residues. V gave up 4 bases and J gave up 0 bases, with 12 bases separating them. The CDR3 is CASSLGGMPNTGELFF. CDR3 nucleotides: TGTGCCAGCAGCCTGGGGGGTATGCCGAACACCGGGGAGCTGTTTTTT.

V usage is TRBV30 and J usage is TRBJ1-2; 8 bases are shared with TRBD1. Germline loops: CDR1 GTSNPN, CDR2 SVGIG (reference sequence). The CDR3 has 14 residues. Germline trimming cut 3 bases from V and 5 bases from J; bases unmatched to any gene: 8. The CDR3 sequence: CAWRVTGGPYGYTF. CDR3 nucleotide sequence: TGTGCCTGGAGGGTAACAGGGGGGCCATATGGCTACACCTTC.

This chain connects TRBV7-8 to TRBJ1-2, with D possibly matching TRBD1 (5 bases). The CDR3 is 12 amino acids. CDR1 and CDR2 (germline): SGHVS, FQNEAQ. The germline V and J ends were trimmed by 6 bases and 5 bases, with 10 bases remaining between them. The CDR3 DNA is TGTGCCAGCAGTGCCGGGGGGTATGGCTACACCTTC. Its protein is CASSAGGYGYTF.

The rearrangement links TRBV7-2 to TRBJ1-1; weak D call: TRBD1 (5 bases). Per the germline V gene, CDR1 is SGHTA and CDR2 is FQGNSA. This CDR3 is built from 14 residues. V was trimmed by 1 base and J by 4 bases, leaving 10 bases between them. CDR3 nucleotide sequence: TGTGCCAGCAGCTTAGAGATGGGGCCCACTGAAGCTTTCTTT. Amino acid sequence: CASSLEMGPTEAFF. The full variable domain, in which reference TRBV7-2 and TRBJ1-1 provide the parts outside the CDR3, is GAGVSQSPSNKVTEKGKDVELRCDPISGHTALYWYRQSLGQGLEFLIYFQGNSAPDKSGLPSDRFSAERTGGSVSTLTIQRTQQEDSAVYLCASSLEMGPTEAFFGQGTRLTVV.

This clone appeared once. The chain has TRBV12-3 or TRBV12-4 and TRBJ1-1; 7 bases align to TRBD1. CDR3 size: 13 residues. With V trimmed by 7 bases and J by 6 bases, 8 bases remained unmatched. The CDR3 protein is CASNLDRVPEAFF. In nucleotides, the CDR3 is TGTGCCAGCAACCTAGACAGGGTCCCTGAAGCTTTCTTT.

The chain has TRBV2 and TRBJ2-2, with D unresolved. The CDR3 extends over 13 amino acids. Trimming took off 0 bases at V and 9 bases at J, with 8 bases between the two ends. CDR1 and CDR2 (germline): SNHLY, FYNNEI. The CDR3: CASSEAFYRELFF. In DNA, the CDR3 is TGTGCCAGCAGTGAAGCTTTCTACAGGGAGCTGTTTTTT.

This clone has more than one count but fewer than ten. The chain carries TRBV30 and TRBJ2-6, with TRBD1 matching 7 bases. Germline V gene data show CDR1 as GTSNPN and CDR2 as SVGIG (reference sequence). The junction had 4 bases not matched to a gene; V was cut back by 5 bases and J by 0 bases. The CDR3 has 15 residues. CDR3 sequence reads: CAWGQVDSGANVLTF. CDR3 nucleotide sequence: TGTGCCTGGGGACAGGTGGACTCTGGGGCCAACGTCCTGACTTTC.

This chain links TRBV10-3 with TRBJ1-1; 9 bases map to TRBD1. Germline lookup yields CDR1 ENHRY and CDR2 SYGVKD. The CDR3 runs to 16 residues. Germline trimming cut 9 bases from V and 0 bases from J; bases unmatched to any gene: 11. For the CDR3, the DNA is TGTGCCATACGCAGTGAACAGGGGGCAATGAACACTGAAGCTTTCTTT. This sequence encodes CAIRSEQGAMNTEAFF.

For the CDR3, the DNA is TGTGCCAGCAGTCGGCGACTAGCGGGGGATCTTTACAATGAGCAGTTCTTC. Protein: CASSRRLAGDLYNEQFF. The chain recombines TRBV6-2 or TRBV6-3 with TRBJ2-1; 12 bases are shared with TRBD2. Germline V gene sequence: CDR1 MNHEY, CDR2 SVGEGT. This CDR3 spans 17 amino acids. The V segment lost 5 bases and the J segment 4 bases; nucleotides outside the gene matches: 9.

This clone occurred once. This chain links TRBV18 with TRBJ1-4; D not certain. The CDR3 loop spans 13 amino acids. Trimming removed 5 bases at V and 8 bases at J, with 12 bases between. CDR1 and CDR2 from the germline V gene are KGHSH and LQKENI. Written as DNA, the CDR3 is TGTGCCAGCTCAACGACCGGGCCGGAAAAACTGTTTTTT. It is translated as CASSTTGPEKLFF.

The genes are TRBV11-2 and TRBJ1-4, with TRBD1 identical over 7 bases. V gave up 4 bases and J gave up 5 bases; unmatched junction bases: 1. This CDR3 region has 13 residues. CDR1 is SGHAT and CDR2 is FQNNGV in the germline V gene. In nucleotides, the CDR3 is TGTGCCAGCAGCTCGGACAGGAATGAAAAACTGTTTTTT. Protein sequence: CASSSDRNEKLFF.

The chain combines TRBV7-6 with TRBJ2-3; 13 bases align to TRBD2. Unmatched junction bases numbered 6, after V lost 5 bases and J lost 4 bases. This CDR3 spans 16 amino acids. Per the germline V gene, CDR1 is SGHVS and CDR2 is FNYEAQ. DNA for the CDR3: TGTGCCAGCAGCCACAGACTAGCGGGGGGCGCAGATACGCAGTATTTT. Its protein is CASSHRLAGGADTQYF.

The chain links TRBV5-4 to TRBJ1-2; the match to TRBD1 covers 12 bases. Looked up from germline, CDR1 is SGHNT and CDR2 is YYREEE (reference sequence). With 0 bases clipped from V and 4 bases from J, the junction kept 1 base outside the gene matches. The CDR3 has 15 amino acids. This CDR3 is CASSLGDRGLYGYTF. CDR3 coding DNA: TGTGCCAGCAGCTTGGGGGACAGGGGGCTCTATGGCTACACCTTC.

The rearrangement joins TRBV7-6 to TRBJ2-5; maybe TRBD1 (6 bases). Germline assignment: CDR1 SGHVS and CDR2 FNYEAQ. This CDR3 spans 13 amino acids. V shed 7 bases and J shed 2 bases, with 11 bases lying between them. CDR3 coding DNA: TGTGCCAGCACCTCCCAGGGGCAAGAGACCCAGTACTTC. Translation gives CASTSQGQETQYF.

This sequence joins TRBV2 and TRBJ1-1; D is possibly TRBD1 (5 bases). The CDR3 length is 15 residues. V lost 7 bases to trimming and J lost 2 bases, with 17 bases between them. CDR1 is SNHLY and CDR2 is FYNNEI in the germline V gene. The CDR3 DNA sequence: TGTGCCAGCAACCCTGCGGGGGTCAAAAACACTGAAGCTTTCTTT. Translating it yields CASNPAGVKNTEAFF.

This rearrangement joins TRBV19 to TRBJ1-2, with D maybe TRBD1 (5 bases). Per the germline V gene, CDR1 is LNHDA and CDR2 is SQIVND (reference sequence). V lost 6 bases and J 1 base, leaving 12 bases between the germline ends. The CDR3 sequence is 14 residues long. The CDR3 nucleotides are TGTGCCAGTAGCCGCCGGGGACTTAACTATGGCTACACCTTC. Translated, it gives CASSRRGLNYGYTF.

The chain carries TRBV4-1 and TRBJ2-5; the D is unclear. Germline V lookup: CDR1 MGHRA, CDR2 YSYEKL. The CDR3 spans 16 residues. V was pared by 0 bases and J by 7 bases, with 18 bases between. DNA of the CDR3: TGCGCCAGCAGCCAAGATCGCCCGAGCGTAGGGATGACCCAGTACTTC. Translation gives CASSQDRPSVGMTQYF.

This chain links TRBV12-3 or TRBV12-4 with TRBJ1-5; 7 bases match TRBD1. The length of the CDR3 is 13 residues. V lost 6 bases to trimming and J lost 4 bases; unmatched junction nucleotides: 3. Here the CDR3 reads CASRGTANQPQHF. As DNA, the CDR3 is TGTGCCAGCAGAGGGACAGCGAATCAGCCCCAGCATTTT.

The genes are TRBV3-1 (or the pseudogene TRBV3-2) and TRBJ2-2, with D perhaps TRBD2 (5 bases). The CDR3 extends over 15 amino acids. Trimming removed 4 bases from V and 4 bases from J, with 13 bases in between. CDR1 is LGHDT, CDR2 YNNKEL, per germline (reference sequence). As DNA, the CDR3 is TGTGCCAGCAGCCTAAGCGGATCGCTCACCGGGGAGCTGTTTTTT. It codes for CASSLSGSLTGELFF.

This clone was detected only once. CDR3 sequence reads: CAISEDRGSYNEQFF. DNA for the CDR3: TGTGCCATCAGTGAGGACAGGGGGTCCTACAATGAGCAGTTCTTC. The rearrangement joins TRBV10-3 to TRBJ2-1; 9 bases match TRBD1. V lost 2 bases, J lost 1 base, and 0 bases stayed unmatched. The CDR3 is 15 residues long. Germline loops: CDR1 ENHRY, CDR2 SYGVKD.

This CDR3 is CASSARPGSTDTQYF. In DNA form, the CDR3 reads TGTGCCAGCAGCGCCCGGCCGGGGAGCACAGATACGCAGTATTTT. The J gene is TRBJ2-3, the V gene TRBV9; D is perhaps TRBD2 (5 bases). There are 15 residues in the CDR3. CDR1 is SGDLS and CDR2 is YYNGEE in the germline V gene. The V end lost 3 bases, the J end lost 0 bases, and 11 bases lay between the germline ends.